This record looks at one T cell receptor beta chain sequence and its context. Original methodology: Estimation of nucleated cell counts was performed using reference gene primer amplification. Data came from immunoSEQ multiplex PCR; TCRdb stores just in-frame clones and leaves some out. The DNA gave D and trimming, while V, J and clone size come from that table. The profile covers some 320,000 clones, with 85% to 90% appearing a single time and around 10% taken by the ten largest. Trimming took 5 bases from V and 4 from J, leaving 16 bases between them. This CDR3 contains 15 residues. Germline V CDR1 and CDR2: SEHNR, FQNEAQ (reference sequence). The data were obtained in a study of blood T cell repertoires in COVID-19. About the research overall: Collection of acute and convalescent COVID-19 samples took place in the United States, Italy and Spain. PBMCs, B-cell-depleted T cells, or T cells provided the cDNA or gDNA that made up the material.

A Seattle source enrolled patients during active infection and followed them longitudinally. V gene TRBV7-9 combines with J gene TRBJ2-3; D is perhaps TRBD1 (6 bases). The sequenced sample consisted of peripheral blood. This TCR came from a young woman with COVID-19, enrolled during active disease. DNA of the CDR3: TGTGCCAGCAGCCCCGACAGGTCCGTAGCAGATACGCAGTATTTT. Translation gives CASSPDRSVADTQYF. The complete variable domain, with remaining parts taken from reference TRBV7-9 and TRBJ2-3, reads DTGVSQNPRHKITKRGQNVTFRCDPISEHNRLYWYRQTLGQGPEFLTYFQNEAQLEKSRLLSDRFSAERPKGSFSTLEIQRTEQGDSAMYLCASSPDRSVADTQYFGPGTRLTVL.